These T cell receptor beta chains were read from a single sample in a study of Ad26.COV2.S vaccination and SARS-CoV-2 variants. Measured with immunoSEQ multiplex PCR; TCRdb has only the in-frame clones, and not every one. The sample holds about 220,000 clones, approximately 90% seen once. Sequenced here: peripheral blood, sampled in a trial of Ad26.COV2.S vaccine versus placebo. All receptors derive from a person between 18 and 65 years old who received the Ad26.COV2.S COVID-19 vaccine or a placebo. The CDR3 runs from the conserved cysteine through the conserved F or W. Fields, in order: J gene, D gene, V gene, clone size, CDR3 protein, CDR3 DNA. The D gene is left open where the match is weak. A clone size is listed for some rows: how often the clone was seen (once, few, many), or a class if it is expanded.

j_gene: TRBJ2-7
d_gene: TRBD2
v_gene: TRBV11-1
abundance: .
CDR3aa: CASSLLAGWANEQYF
CDR3nt: TGTGCCAGCAGCCTTCTAGCGGGCTGGGCCAACGAGCAGTACTTC

j_gene: TRBJ1-1
d_gene: TRBD1
v_gene: TRBV7-9
abundance: .
CDR3aa: CASSATGVGNTEAFF
CDR3nt: TGTGCCAGCAGCGCAACAGGGGTAGGTAACACTGAAGCTTTCTTT

j_gene: TRBJ2-3
d_gene: TRBD2
v_gene: TRBV28
abundance: .
CDR3aa: CASRGQFVLAGASTDTQYF
CDR3nt: TGTGCCAGCAGGGGGCAGTTTGTACTAGCGGGGGCTAGCACAGATACGCAGTATTTT

j_gene: TRBJ1-2
d_gene: TRBD1
v_gene: TRBV30
abundance: .
CDR3aa: CAWSVLTGGGYTF
CDR3nt: TGTGCCTGGAGTGTACTGACAGGGGGGGGCTACACCTTC

j_gene: TRBJ1-4
d_gene: .
v_gene: TRBV6-2/TRBV6-3
abundance: .
CDR3aa: CASSYKRQSYEKLFF
CDR3nt: TGTGCCAGCAGTTACAAACGACAGTCCTATGAAAAACTGTTTTTT

j_gene: TRBJ2-7
d_gene: TRBD1
v_gene: TRBV19
abundance: .
CDR3aa: CASSKDRAYEQYF
CDR3nt: TGTGCCAGTAGTAAGGACAGGGCCTACGAGCAGTACTTC

j_gene: TRBJ2-7
d_gene: .
v_gene: TRBV5-1
abundance: .
CDR3aa: CASSLAKWPPEDEQYF
CDR3nt: TGCGCCAGCAGCTTGGCCAAGTGGCCCCCAGAGGACGAGCAGTACTTC

j_gene: TRBJ2-1
d_gene: TRBD2
v_gene: TRBV6-5
abundance: .
CDR3aa: CASSMPGTSGIRFF
CDR3nt: TGTGCCAGCAGCATGCCCGGGACTAGCGGTATAAGGTTCTTC

j_gene: TRBJ2-7
d_gene: TRBD1
v_gene: TRBV18
abundance: .
CDR3aa: CASSPSGTGGTYEQYF
CDR3nt: TGTGCCAGCTCACCTTCCGGGACAGGGGGCACCTACGAGCAGTACTTC

j_gene: TRBJ2-4
d_gene: .
v_gene: TRBV21-1
abundance: .
CDR3aa: CASSKGKRDRGHLSLDIQYF
CDR3nt: TGTGCCAGCAGCAAAGGCAAACGGGACAGGGGCCACCTATCCCTGGACATTCAGTACTTC

j_gene: TRBJ2-2
d_gene: .
v_gene: TRBV4-3
abundance: .
CDR3aa: CASSLGPVTGELFF
CDR3nt: TGCGCCAGCAGCCTGGGACCAGTCACCGGGGAGCTGTTTTTT

j_gene: TRBJ1-6
d_gene: .
v_gene: TRBV2
abundance: .
CDR3aa: CASSRGASVSPLHF
CDR3nt: TGTGCCAGTTCCCGCGGGGCCTCGGTTTCACCCCTCCACTTT

j_gene: TRBJ2-7
d_gene: .
v_gene: TRBV15
abundance: .
CDR3aa: CATSRDLIRGYEQYF
CDR3nt: TGTGCCACCAGCAGAGATCTAATTAGAGGATACGAGCAGTACTTC

j_gene: TRBJ1-4
d_gene: TRBD1
v_gene: TRBV7-9
abundance: few
CDR3aa: CASHRGTEKLFF
CDR3nt: TGTGCCTCACACAGGGGTACTGAAAAACTGTTTTTT

j_gene: TRBJ1-4
d_gene: TRBD1
v_gene: TRBV28
abundance: .
CDR3aa: CASSNSPGTGGHEKLFF
CDR3nt: TGTGCCAGCAGTAACTCCCCCGGGACAGGGGGCCATGAAAAACTGTTTTTT

j_gene: TRBJ1-1
d_gene: .
v_gene: TRBV5-1
abundance: .
CDR3aa: CASTDLMNTEAFF
CDR3nt: TGCGCCAGCACGGACTTGATGAACACTGAAGCTTTCTTT